Each of the 5 T cell receptor beta chains below was sequenced from the same sample in a study of blood T cell repertoires in COVID-19. Produced via immunoSEQ multiplex PCR; TCRdb's table is partial and in-frame only. The table includes about 150,000 clones, around four fifths detected once. The source material was peripheral blood. The receptors were sampled from a woman aged 40 to 50 with active or convalescent COVID-19.

The rearrangement links TRBV7-2 to TRBJ1-2; unclear D gene. CDR3 length: 12 amino acids. V lost 4 bases, J lost 4 bases, and 7 bases lay in between. The V gene's germline CDR1 is SGHTA and CDR2 FQGNSA. The CDR3 coding sequence is TGTGCCAGCAGCTCAGGTTTCTATGGCTACACCTTC. Encoded protein: CASSSGFYGYTF.

The V gene is TRBV5-4, the J gene TRBJ1-6, with 9 nucleotides matching TRBD1. The CDR3 length is 14 residues. Germline CDR1 SGHNT, CDR2 YYREEE (reference sequence). V gave up 7 bases and J gave up 10 bases; unmatched junction bases: 9. CDR3 DNA: TGTGCCAGCGGGACTGACAGGGGGAACTCACCCCTCCACTTT. Translated, it gives CASGTDRGNSPLHF.

In this sample, this clone turned up a few times. The V and J genes are TRBV28 and TRBJ2-1; 7 nucleotides match TRBD2. V gave up 2 bases and J gave up 6 bases; unmatched junction bases: 4. Germline lookup yields CDR1 MDHEN and CDR2 SYDVKM. There are 14 residues in the CDR3. The CDR3 loop is CASSLPSGINEQFF. CDR3 in DNA: TGTGCCAGCAGTTTACCTAGCGGTATCAATGAGCAGTTCTTC. Full variable domain (outside the CDR3, taken from reference TRBV28 and TRBJ2-1): DVKVTQSSRYLVKRTGEKVFLECVQDMDHENMFWYRQDPGLGLRLIYFSYDVKMKEKGDIPEGYSVSREKKERFSLILESASTNQTSMYLCASSLPSGINEQFFGPGTRLTVL.

J is TRBJ1-1 and V is TRBV6-5; maybe TRBD1 (6 bases). Deletions cut 4 bases from V and 0 bases from J, with 9 bases between. The V gene's germline CDR1 is MNHEY and CDR2 SVGAGI. The CDR3 runs 14 residues. The CDR3 loop reads CASSLGGLNTEAFF. The CDR3 nucleotides are TGTGCCAGCAGTTTGGGGGGGCTGAACACTGAAGCTTTCTTT.

This chain connects TRBV7-9 to TRBJ1-4; D ambiguous. This CDR3 region has 16 residues. Germline loops: CDR1 SEHNR, CDR2 FQNEAQ (reference sequence). Between the trimmed V and J ends, which lost 1 base and 3 bases, there was a span of 12 bases. The CDR3 protein is CASSLGTGPANEKLFF. The CDR3 bases are TGTGCCAGCAGCTTAGGCACTGGGCCGGCTAATGAAAAACTGTTTTTT. Supplemented by reference TRBV7-9 and TRBJ1-4, the full variable domain reads DTGVSQNPRHKITKRGQNVTFRCDPISEHNRLYWYRQTLGQGPEFLTYFQNEAQLEKSRLLSDRFSAERPKGSFSTLEIQRTEQGDSAMYLCASSLGTGPANEKLFFGSGTQLSVL.